This T cell receptor (beta chain) was captured by sequencing in a study of spatial heterogeneity in lung cancer. Study-wide context: Detected sequences consistently included more beta-chain ones than alpha-chain ones. Study results and caveats: Tumoral mutation counts were tracked by counts of expanded intratumoral alpha and beta TCRs. Ubiquitous and regional nonsynonymous mutations were tracked by counts of ubiquitous and regional expanded TCRs, respectively.

This clonotype was counted at least ten times. Its antigen is unidentified. CDR1 is SGHTA and CDR2 is FQGNSA in the germline V gene. The CDR3 is 12 residues long. V was shortened by 5 bases and J by 4 bases, with 9 bases between the two germline ends. Time point: sample taken at primary tumor resection. Single TCR cDNA molecules each had their own unique molecular identifier. TCRdb recomputed calls from the 5' RACE reads with MiXCR, one row per CDR3 protein. The sample has 9,000 to 10,000 distinct CDR3 sequences; approximately 5.5% are singletons. The receptor comes from a female donor with early-stage non-small cell lung cancer. This rearrangement joins TRBV7-2 to TRBJ2-7; D uncertain. The sample was lung tumor tissue, taken at surgery. The CDR3 is CASSPSSYEQYF. DNA for the CDR3: TGTGCCAGCAGCCCGAGTTCTTACGAGCAGTACTTC.